A single sample gave rise to the 3 T cell receptor beta chains below, sequenced in a study of blood T cell repertoires in COVID-19. Assay used: immunoSEQ multiplex PCR; TCRdb lists only in-frame clones, some missing. The sample records 150,000 to 200,000 clones, more than 75% being singletons. Sequencing was carried out using peripheral blood. The receptors come from a woman between 50 and 59 years old with active or convalescent COVID-19.

This chain connects TRBV28 to TRBJ1-1; 7 nucleotides line up with TRBD1. J lost 4 bases, V lost 2 bases, and 7 bases had no gene match. The CDR3 consists of 15 residues. Germline loops: CDR1 MDHEN, CDR2 SYDVKM. The CDR3 loop reads CASSLGSRGVTEAFF. CDR3 bases: TGTGCCAGCAGTTTAGGGAGCAGGGGGGTCACTGAAGCTTTCTTT.

This clone is a singleton in its sample. This chain connects TRBV5-1 to TRBJ2-7; possible D gene TRBD2, 6 bases. V lost 3 bases and J lost 4, with 11 bases in between. CDR1 is SGHRS, CDR2 YFSETQ, per germline. CDR3 size: 13 residues. The CDR3 reads CASSSGTRYEQYF. The CDR3 DNA sequence: TGCGCCAGCAGCTCCGGGACTCGGTACGAGCAGTACTTC.

This chain's CDR3 is CAWRPGEGYGYTF. In nucleotides, the CDR3 is TGTGCCTGGAGGCCGGGGGAAGGCTATGGCTACACCTTC. This chain joins TRBV30 and TRBJ1-2; possibly TRBD1 for D (5 bases). This CDR3 has 13 residues. From germline, CDR1 is GTSNPN and CDR2 SVGIG (reference sequence). V was trimmed by 3 bases and J by 4 bases, leaving 12 bases between them.